This T cell receptor beta chain emerged from a study of identical twins (TCRdb year 2016). Study-wide context: TCR alpha and beta repertoires from monozygotic twins, unrelated adults of various ages and cord blood were deep-sequenced to test whether fetal clonotypes persist. Replicate twin experiments were performed at different times using different library preparation protocols to rule out contamination. The study at large found these results: In monozygotic twins, recombination models systematically underestimated out-of-frame TCR alpha sharing, but the models matched the sharing seen between unrelated individuals. Abundant cord blood beta clonotypes had fewer insertions, young adult naive repertoires showed a similar but weaker trend, and memory repertoires showed no such trend. Because the same donors could not be followed over many years, conclusions were based on cross-sectional statistical analysis. Zero-insertion analyses could be partly confounded by invariant T cells such as MAIT and iNKT, though diverse VJ usage argued against such confounding for most clonotypes. Compared with coincidental sharing between unrelated individuals, out-of-frame TCR alpha sequences shared between twins had an excess of sequences with low generation probability. The excess sharing between twins in beta out-of-frame sequences was weaker because fewer shared sequences reduced the signal-to-noise ratio.

In its sample, this clonotype was seen a few times. Its antigen has not been determined. No much larger clonotype is one base removed from it; base qualities were not supplied. Every donor was a healthy Caucasian. The CDR3, from cysteine to phenylalanine, totals 13 residues. Only CDR3 DNA remains: 39 bases, in frame from the first base. V is shortened by 5 bases, J by 3 bases, and the region joining them spans 13 bases. Sequences SQVTM (CDR1) and ANQGSEA (CDR2) are obtained from the germline V gene. Library preparation was by 5' RACE. Sequencing was performed on an Illumina HiSeq 2000. A universal primer binding site was introduced by template switching, and a unique molecular identifier was present in the final cDNA, enabling accurate counting of TCR cDNA molecules. Specific primers in the conserved constant-segment region were used to synthesize first-strand cDNA for the TCR alpha and beta chains. To control for contamination, every cDNA library was double barcoded, receiving both a SMART-Mk sample barcode and Illumina barcodes. Two successive PCR steps introduced TruSeq adapter sequences along with Illumina sample barcodes. The TCR alpha and beta cDNA libraries were sequenced on the Illumina HiSeq platform using custom primers. The authors processed their data as follows. Unique molecular identifiers were extracted from raw reads with MiGEC, and CDR3 positions were determined with MiXCR. For each individual, recombination models were inferred using an EM algorithm with the repgenHMM and IGoR tools. Shared clonotypes were analyzed with the tcR package in R, and sharing was normalized by the product of cloneset sizes. To study raw recombination free of thymic and clonal selection effects, out-of-frame nonproductive sequences were analyzed. TCRdb's own reprocessing of the public reads used fastp at Q25 and MiXCR and kept productive beta chains. Each CDR3 protein appears once, grouped with its most common genes and DNA. These V and J calls originate from TCRdb's pipeline instead of the authors' own analysis. Present in this sample are approximately 1.8 million distinct CDR3 sequences, under 35% of which were seen just once. The ten largest clonotypes hold over 0.25% of the sample.

Recombination linked TRBV29-1 to TRBJ1-2; the D gene is perhaps TRBD1, on 5 matching bases. This sequence was found in a newborn girl in good health. The sample taken for sequencing was cord blood. The DNA reads TGCAGCGTTTACCTAGACAGTGACTATGGCTACACCTTC. This yields the protein CSVYLDSDYGYTF.